The present T cell receptor (beta chain) was sequenced within a study of blood T cells in healthy people across ages (dated by TCRdb to between 2014 and 2016). Concerning the study at large: Template switching captured roughly one uniquely barcoded TCR beta cDNA molecule per two T cells in model experiments. To avoid experimental bias, donors of different ages were spread randomly across the sequencing lanes. Four age groups were formed from the donors: young (average roughly 15 years), middle-aged (roughly 38), aged (about 62) and long-lived (about 75). The study measured age-related changes in TCR beta repertoire diversity using deep sequencing normalized with unique cDNA molecular identifiers. The study analyzed two additional independent replicas of 1 million unique cDNA reads from the same blood draw for two donors, one aged 18 to 29 and one aged 80 or older.

V has 3 bases trimmed and J has 9 bases trimmed; junction bases matching no gene number 14. CDR1 and CDR2 were assigned from the germline V gene as SGHRS and YFSETQ. From its cysteine to its phenylalanine, the CDR3 spans 16 amino acids. The DNA shown is the 48-base CDR3, in frame from base 1. Library creation used 5' RACE. TCRdb records Illumina HiSeq 2500 as the sequencer. A second 7 to 11 cycle PCR used a sample-barcoded 5' primer and a J-beta primer mix. Each TCR beta cDNA molecule received a unique molecular identifier from a template-switch 5' adaptor carrying 12 random nucleotides. At least 3 million CDR3-containing paired-end reads were obtained from each sample. All of the RNA was converted into first-strand cDNA using the Mint cDNA synthesis kit, with a TRBC-specific oligonucleotide serving as the primer. After uracil-DNA glycosylase treatment, a first 18-cycle PCR used universal primers M1SS and BC2_uni_R on all cDNA. Under the source paper's analysis protocol: Normalization of each sample was performed by random selection of 1 million high-quality reads, each carrying a distinct molecular identifier. Reads sharing molecular identifiers were discarded rather than binned into consensus sequences. CDR3 identification, clonotype clustering and error correction used MiTCR with a Q25 quality threshold and the strictest error-elimination algorithm. A nonparametric unseen species model with Euler transformation was used to estimate lower-bound total TCR beta diversity. TCRdb took the public reads, trimmed them with fastp at Q25, ran MiXCR for clone calling and kept in-frame beta chains. A single entry per CDR3 protein holds the most common genes and DNA from its merged rows. In this record, the V and J calls reflect TCRdb's handling and not the investigators' own analysis. For this sample the table gives 1.2 million to 1.5 million distinct CDR3 sequences, of which 55% to 75% were detected only once. About 6.7% of the sample is held by the ten biggest clonotypes.

The donors were a few dozen Caucasian individuals from Russia, aged about 6 to 100 years, who were systemically healthy. Around 9.9 milliliters of peripheral blood were collected from each donor into EDTA-treated Vacutainer tubes. Ficoll-Paque density-gradient centrifugation was used to isolate PBMCs, with at least 6 million obtained per sample. Total RNA, at least 6 micrograms per sample, was extracted from PBMCs with Trizol reagent. The percentages of naive CD45RAhigh/CD27high T cells were determined by flow cytometry on a PBMC aliquot from every donor. For this clonotype: The antigen it recognizes is unknown. The record has no base qualities; no much larger clone is one base away.

Overall study outcomes, separate from this receptor: The long-lived group showed more naive CD4+ T cells, fewer expanded clones and increased TCR diversity than the aged group, suggesting age selection. The CMV infection status of donors was not known, potentially confounding age-related changes in expanded clonotypes. Estimates of total diversity based on one million sequenced T cells were regarded as lower bounds and as underestimates. There was a strong correlation between observed TCR beta diversity and the percentage of naive T cells measured by flow cytometry. Observed TCR beta diversity per million T cells fell roughly linearly with age, and a significant reduction was already apparent by age roughly 40. Since profiling was done on bulk unsorted PBMCs, naive and antigen-experienced compartments could not be conclusively compared.

The receptor chain draws on TRBV5-1 and TRBJ2-4; TRBD1 lines up with 8 middle nucleotides. The clonotype comes from a man younger than 35 in good health. What was sequenced was blood. CDR3 loop: CASSWVPGGRTGIQYF. The nucleotides are TGCGCCAGCAGCTGGGTCCCAGGGGGCAGGACGGGCATTCAGTACTTC. Extended through the reference TRBV5-1 and TRBJ2-4 proteins, this CDR3 yields the full variable domain: KAGVTQTPRYLIKTRGQQVTLSCSPISGHRSVSWYQQTPGQGLQFLFEYFSETQRNKGNFPGRFSGRQFSNSRSEMNVSTLELGDSALYLCASSWVPGGRTGIQYFGAGTRLSVL.